These 8 T cell receptor beta chains originate from one sample sequenced in a study of Ad26.COV2.S vaccination and SARS-CoV-2 variants. The treatment denotes: over 15 received Ad26.COV2.S at low or high dose, single or two shots; about 5 received placebo; per-sample allocation not given. The samples were gathered on day 63 after the first injection of vaccine or placebo. Data came from immunoSEQ multiplex PCR; TCRdb stores just in-frame clones and leaves some out. This table has a few hundred thousand clones, about 83% appearing once. Sequencing was performed on peripheral blood, taken in a trial of Ad26.COV2.S vaccine versus placebo. These receptors came from a person aged 18 to 59 who received the Ad26.COV2.S COVID-19 vaccine or a placebo.

V and J are TRBV7-3 and TRBJ2-3, with D unresolved. The CDR3 extends over 14 amino acids. Germline V gene lookup returns CDR1 SGHTA and CDR2 FQGTGA. V lost 3 bases, J lost 0 bases, and 7 bases lay in between. As DNA, the CDR3 is TGTGCCAGCAGCTTGGACGGGAGCACAGATACGCAGTATTTT. As protein: CASSLDGSTDTQYF.

The chain uses TRBV5-1 and TRBJ1-6; D perhaps matches TRBD1 (6 bases). The germline CDR1 and CDR2 sequences are SGHRS and YFSETQ. CDR3 length: 17 amino acids. Trimming took off 0 bases at V and 6 bases at J, with 16 bases between the two ends. The CDR3 here is CASSLESAGAFNSPLHF. CDR3 coding DNA: TGCGCCAGCAGCTTGGAATCAGCAGGGGCGTTTAATTCACCCCTCCACTTT.

V is TRBV10-1 and J is TRBJ2-7; TRBD1 might be the D (6 bases). V was cut by 7 bases and J by 2 bases, with 9 bases left in between. This CDR3 has 12 amino acids. Germline-derived CDR1 and CDR2 are WNHNN and SYGVQD (reference sequence). CDR3 coding DNA: TGCGCCAGCACCAGGGACACCTACGAGCAGTACGTC. Protein sequence: CASTRDTYEQYV.

The J gene is TRBJ2-3, the V gene TRBV4-2; 10 bases match TRBD2. V was pared by 2 bases and J by 6 bases, with 8 bases of the junction left unmatched. Germline CDR1 reads LGHNA; CDR2 reads YNFKEQ. The CDR3 extends over 16 amino acids. CDR3 coding DNA: TGTGCCAGCAGCCAATCAGCGGGGGGGCGTACTGATACGCAGTATTTT. Translation: CASSQSAGGRTDTQYF.

The V call is TRBV6-5, the J call TRBJ1-2, with no clear D. CDR3 size: 14 residues. V lost 0 bases and J 9 bases, leaving 14 bases between the germline ends. CDR1 is MNHEY, CDR2 SVGAGI, per germline. CDR3 region: CASSYSPVVVSYTF. The CDR3 DNA is TGTGCCAGCAGTTACTCGCCCGTTGTTGTTAGCTACACCTTC.

V gene TRBV18 combines with J gene TRBJ2-2; TRBD1 agrees at 9 bases. V lost 0 bases, J lost 4 bases, and 6 bases stayed unmatched. Looked up from germline, CDR1 is KGHSH and CDR2 is LQKENI. The length of the CDR3 is 17 residues. The CDR3 nucleotides read TGTGCCAGCTCACCACCGGGACAGGGTATGAGCACCGGGGAGCTGTTTTTT. Its protein is CASSPPGQGMSTGELFF.

The chain is built from TRBV6-4 and TRBJ2-7; weak D call: TRBD2 (6 bases). Looked up from germline, CDR1 is MRHNA and CDR2 is SNTAGT. The CDR3 loop spans 15 amino acids. Trimming cost V 7 bases and J 3 bases, with 19 bases left between them. The CDR3 DNA reads TGTGCCAGCACCCCGGAGGGTAAGGACCGCTACGAGCAGTACGTC. This encodes CASTPEGKDRYEQYV.

The rearrangement joins TRBV7-2 to TRBJ2-7, with TRBD2 identical over 8 bases. The CDR3 runs 11 residues. V lost 5 bases to trimming and J lost 12 bases; unmatched junction nucleotides: 6. CDR1 is SGHTA and CDR2 is FQGNSA in the germline V gene. The CDR3, as DNA: TGTGCCAGCAGCCGGGGGGGCCGGATGTACGTC. Its translation is CASSRGGRMYV.